The clone carrying this T cell receptor (beta chain) came up a few times. The antigen is unknown. V lost 6 bases, J lost 0 bases, and 9 bases stayed unmatched. The CDR3 runs 16 residues. Germline CDR1 MNHEY, CDR2 SMNVEV (reference sequence). This sample stems from a study of shared clonotypes between healthy human individuals. Study background: The study used three CD4 naive, three CD4 memory, two CD8 naive and one CD8 memory plate per donor. Findings of the study overall: The sampled material consisted only of blood, and tissue repertoires are likely to differ. Naive subsets generally exceeded memory subsets in estimated richness. Clonotype sharing across a few donors was observed for around 5% of naive CD4 clonotypes.

Method: immunoSEQ multiplex PCR; TCRdb's copy keeps in-frame clones and lacks some. The sample lists some 1,100,000 clones, more than 75% occurring once. Specimen: memory CD4+ T cells from PBMCs. Subset defined: CD45RA-negative fraction. The TCR comes from a young man in good health. Some clones in this sample may be carry-over from other donors' samples. The chain combines TRBV27 with TRBJ2-7, with TRBD2 identical over 9 bases. The CDR3: CASRKLSGRNSYEQYF. DNA for the CDR3: TGTGCCAGCAGAAAATTGAGCGGGAGGAACTCCTACGAGCAGTACTTC.